Sequencing of this T cell receptor beta chain was carried out in a study of T cell responses to AZD1222 COVID-19 vaccine. TCRdb's copy holds only in-frame clones and misses some; the assay was immunoSEQ multiplex PCR. Here the sample spans approximately 120,000 clones, approximately 90% being singletons. Study-wide points: Females made up more of the donors, who were largely white British, and clonal diversity may have come out too low. Repertoires were obtained only post-peak T cell response. Only a handful of individuals given AZD1222 were seropositive at baseline. Spike-wide coverage was observed for vaccine-associated CD4 TCRs, with dominant responses at 160-218 and 743-854.

This CDR3 is 13 amino acids long. The germline gives CDR1 LNHNV, CDR2 YYDKDF (reference sequence). V was trimmed by 6 bases and J by 6 bases, leaving 14 bases between them. Comments on this clone: Its antigen is unidentified.

The V gene is TRBV15, the J gene TRBJ1-2, with D perhaps matching TRBD1 (6 bases). This specimen was peripheral blood, taken on day 0 of AZD1222 vaccination. The receptor comes from an adult in good health. The CDR3 nucleotides read TGTGCCACCAGGCGGTCAGGGGATGATGGCTACACCTTC. It is translated as CATRRSGDDGYTF.